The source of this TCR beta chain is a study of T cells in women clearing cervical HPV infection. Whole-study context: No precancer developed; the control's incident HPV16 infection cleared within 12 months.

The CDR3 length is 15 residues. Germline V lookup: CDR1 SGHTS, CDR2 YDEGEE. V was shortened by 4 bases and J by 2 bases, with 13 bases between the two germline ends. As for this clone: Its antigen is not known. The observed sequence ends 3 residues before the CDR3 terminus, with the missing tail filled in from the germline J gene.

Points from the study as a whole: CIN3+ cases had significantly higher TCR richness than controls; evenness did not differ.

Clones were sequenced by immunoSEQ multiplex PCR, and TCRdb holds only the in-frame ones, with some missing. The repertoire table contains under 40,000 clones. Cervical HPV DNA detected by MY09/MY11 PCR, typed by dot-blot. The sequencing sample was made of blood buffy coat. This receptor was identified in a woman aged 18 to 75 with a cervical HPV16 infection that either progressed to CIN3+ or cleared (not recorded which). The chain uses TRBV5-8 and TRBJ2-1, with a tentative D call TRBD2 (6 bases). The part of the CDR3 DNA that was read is TGTGCCAGCAGCCGCGGGGACCAGGCCTACAATGAG. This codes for CASSRGDQAYNE. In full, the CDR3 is CASSRGDQAYNEQFF.